The 8 T cell receptor beta chains reported below all come from one sample, sequenced in a study. Each CDR3 protein gets one entry after TCRdb re-called the RT-PCR reads with MiXCR. Of fewer than 800,000 distinct CDR3 sequences in the sample, approximately 14% were seen once. Sequencing was carried out using memory CD4+ T cells from blood. The receptors were sampled from a female donor in good health, serving as a healthy control.

The genes are TRBV18 and TRBJ2-2; 9 bases align to TRBD2. The germline CDR1 and CDR2 sequences are KGHSH and LQKENI. The CDR3 is 16 amino acids. V dropped 4 bases and J dropped 3; count of bases not matched to a gene: 6. CDR3 loop: CASSLGGGRDTGELFF. In DNA form, the CDR3 reads TGTGCCAGCTCACTCGGCGGCGGGAGGGACACCGGGGAGCTGTTTTTT. The full variable domain, rest sourced from reference TRBV18 and TRBJ2-2, is NAGVMQNPRHLVRRRGQEARLRCSPMKGHSHVYWYRQLPEEGLKFMVYLQKENIIDESGMPKERFSAEFPKEGPSILRIQQVVRGDSAAYFCASSLGGGRDTGELFFGEGSRLTVL.

This clonotype was observed a handful of times. V gene TRBV12-3 or TRBV12-4 combines with J gene TRBJ1-3, with D unresolved. The CDR3 is 14 residues long. With 3 bases removed from V and 0 bases from J, the gap between germline ends came to 6 bases. This chain's CDR3 is CASSFHLSGNTIYF. CDR3 DNA: TGTGCCAGCAGTTTCCATCTCTCTGGAAACACCATATATTTT.

This chain uses TRBV20-1 with TRBJ2-1; D is ambiguous. This CDR3 comprises 17 residues. Between the trimmed V and J ends, which lost 1 base and 2 bases, there was a span of 18 bases. CDR1 DFQATT and CDR2 SNEGSKA come from the germline V gene (reference sequence). CDR3 in amino acids: CSARASNLPGPYNEQFF. In nucleotides, the CDR3 is TGCAGTGCTAGAGCCTCGAACCTACCCGGCCCCTACAATGAGCAGTTCTTC.

Ten or more counts support this clonotype. V and J are TRBV9 and TRBJ1-5; D remains unclear. With 1 base removed from V and 5 bases from J, the gap between germline ends came to 7 bases. This CDR3 region has 13 residues. Germline values: CDR1 SGDLS, CDR2 YYNGEE. CDR3 in DNA: TGTGCCAGCAGCGTAACATTTGATCAGCCCCAGCATTTT. Translation gives CASSVTFDQPQHF.

This clonotype was seen many times. The J gene is TRBJ1-1, the V gene TRBV5-1; unclear D gene. V was pared by 1 base and J by 2 bases, with 9 bases between. CDR3 size: 14 residues. CDR1 is SGHRS and CDR2 is YFSETQ in the germline V gene. The CDR3 nucleotides are TGCGCCAGCAGCTTGTCGTTGCCAAACACTGAAGCTTTCTTT. It specifies CASSLSLPNTEAFF.

This clonotype was found a few times. The chain is built from TRBV7-2 and TRBJ1-1; TRBD1 aligns across 8 bases. Germline trimming cut 5 bases from V and 10 bases from J; bases unmatched to any gene: 9. Germline V CDR1 and CDR2: SGHTA, FQGNSA. This CDR3 comprises 13 residues. CDR3 in DNA: TGTGCCAGCAGCCCACGCCCAGGGGGCGTAGCTTTCTTT. Translation gives CASSPRPGGVAFF. Supplemented by reference TRBV7-2 and TRBJ1-1, the full variable domain reads GAGVSQSPSNKVTEKGKDVELRCDPISGHTALYWYRQSLGQGLEFLIYFQGNSAPDKSGLPSDRFSAERTGGSVSTLTIQRTQQEDSAVYLCASSPRPGGVAFFGQGTRLTVV.

A few counts support this clonotype. The chain couples TRBV20-1 to TRBJ1-2, with 7 bases that match TRBD1. Germline V gene sequence: CDR1 DFQATT, CDR2 SNEGSKA (reference sequence). CDR3 size: 15 residues. The J segment lost 3 bases and the V segment lost 2 bases, leaving 9 bases of the junction unmatched. CDR3 sequence: CSARNTGGGDYGYTF. CDR3 nucleotide sequence: TGCAGTGCTAGAAACACGGGAGGGGGCGACTATGGCTACACCTTC.

V usage is TRBV6-6 and J usage is TRBJ2-3; 9 nucleotides line up with TRBD2. V gave up 3 bases and J gave up 2 bases; unmatched junction bases: 9. From germline, CDR1 is MNHNY and CDR2 SVGAGI (reference sequence). The CDR3 runs to 17 residues. The CDR3 here is CASSYPTSGPVTDTQYF. In DNA, the CDR3 is TGTGCCAGCAGTTATCCCACTAGCGGGCCGGTCACAGATACGCAGTATTTT.